This record concerns one TCR beta chain sequence. The CDR3 runs to 15 residues. Germline loops: CDR1 GTSNPN, CDR2 SVGIG (reference sequence). V trimming: 2 bases; J trimming: 6 bases; junction bases outside the gene matches: 9. Produced via immunoSEQ multiplex PCR; TCRdb's table is partial and in-frame only. The data hold about 58,000 clones, with about 83% observed a single time. The data stem from a study of blood T cell repertoires in COVID-19. Sequences were obtained from peripheral blood. This sequence originates from a man aged 40-49 years with active COVID-19. V and J are TRBV30 and TRBJ1-5, with 8 bases matching TRBD1. Here the CDR3 DNA reads TGTGCCTGGAGTTCGCCCGGGACAGGTGGTCAGCCCCAGCATTTT. Its protein is CAWSSPGTGGQPQHF.